This T cell receptor beta chain was recorded in a study of technical replicates of blood from several donors. Germline V gene lookup returns CDR1 ENHRY and CDR2 SYGVKD. V lost 10 bases and J lost 8; bases outside the gene matches: 13. The CDR3 spans 14 residues. Assay used: immunoSEQ multiplex PCR; TCRdb lists only in-frame clones, some missing. Here the sample spans fewer than 95,000 clones, 85% to 95% being singletons. V is TRBV10-3 and J is TRBJ2-1; TRBD2 agrees at 8 bases. This clonotype originated in a human donor in good health. The sequencing sample was made of T cells isolated from PBMCs. The CDR3 spells CASGRWGGRDEQFF. For the CDR3, the DNA is TGTGCCAGCGGGAGGTGGGGGGGCCGCGATGAGCAGTTCTTC.